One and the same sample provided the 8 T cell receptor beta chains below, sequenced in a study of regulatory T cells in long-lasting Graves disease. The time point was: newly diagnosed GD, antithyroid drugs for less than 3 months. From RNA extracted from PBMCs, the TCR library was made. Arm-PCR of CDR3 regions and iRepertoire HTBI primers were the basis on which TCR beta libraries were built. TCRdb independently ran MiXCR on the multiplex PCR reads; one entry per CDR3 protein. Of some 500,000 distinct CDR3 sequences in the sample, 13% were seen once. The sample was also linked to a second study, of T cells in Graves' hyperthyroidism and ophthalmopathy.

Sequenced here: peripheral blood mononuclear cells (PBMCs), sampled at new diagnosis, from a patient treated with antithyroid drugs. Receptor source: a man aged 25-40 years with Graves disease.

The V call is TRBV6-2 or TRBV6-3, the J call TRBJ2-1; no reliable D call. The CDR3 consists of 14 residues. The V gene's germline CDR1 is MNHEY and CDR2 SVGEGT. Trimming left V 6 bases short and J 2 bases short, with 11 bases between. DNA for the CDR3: TGTGCCAGCAGCCGAGGAGCCGCCTACAATGAGCAGTTCTTC. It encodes CASSRGAAYNEQFF.

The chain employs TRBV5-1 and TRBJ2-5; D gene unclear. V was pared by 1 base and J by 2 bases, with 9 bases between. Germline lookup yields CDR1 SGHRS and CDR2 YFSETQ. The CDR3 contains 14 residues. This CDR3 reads CASSLYYYQETQYF. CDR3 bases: TGCGCCAGCAGCTTGTACTATTATCAAGAGACCCAGTACTTC.

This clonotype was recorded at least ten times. CDR3 sequence reads: CASSLGPRDRGYF. DNA for the CDR3: TGTGCCAGCAGTTTAGGGCCCCGGGACAGGGGGTATTTT. The chain has TRBV27 and TRBJ2-3; 10 bases align to TRBD1. V was clipped by 2 bases and J by 14 bases; unmatched bases: 7. The CDR3 is 13 amino acids. CDR1 and CDR2 (germline): MNHEY, SMNVEV (reference sequence).

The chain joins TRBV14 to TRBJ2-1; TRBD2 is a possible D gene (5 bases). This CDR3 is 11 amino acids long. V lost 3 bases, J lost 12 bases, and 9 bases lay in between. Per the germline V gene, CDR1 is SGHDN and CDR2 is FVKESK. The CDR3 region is CASSHAGGQFF. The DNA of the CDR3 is TGTGCCAGCAGCCACGCGGGTGGGCAGTTCTTC.

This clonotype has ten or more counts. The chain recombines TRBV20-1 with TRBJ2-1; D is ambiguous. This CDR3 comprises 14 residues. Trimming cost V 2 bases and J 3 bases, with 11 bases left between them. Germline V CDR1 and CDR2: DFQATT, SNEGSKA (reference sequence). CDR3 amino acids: CSARRRGVYNEQFF. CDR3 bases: TGCAGTGCTAGACGGCGCGGAGTCTACAATGAGCAGTTCTTC.

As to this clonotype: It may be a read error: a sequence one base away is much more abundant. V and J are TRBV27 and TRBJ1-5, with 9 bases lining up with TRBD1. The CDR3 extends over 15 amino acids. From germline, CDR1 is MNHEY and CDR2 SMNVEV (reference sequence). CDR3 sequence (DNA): TGTGCCGGCAGAACGGGAACAGGGGGCAGTCAGCCCCAGCATTTT. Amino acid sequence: CAGRTGTGGSQPQHF.

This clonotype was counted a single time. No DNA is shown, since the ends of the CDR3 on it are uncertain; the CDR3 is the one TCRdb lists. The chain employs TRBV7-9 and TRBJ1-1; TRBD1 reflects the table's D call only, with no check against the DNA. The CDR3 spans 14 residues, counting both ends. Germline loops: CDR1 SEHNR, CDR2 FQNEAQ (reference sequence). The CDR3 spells CASSFGQGNTEALF.

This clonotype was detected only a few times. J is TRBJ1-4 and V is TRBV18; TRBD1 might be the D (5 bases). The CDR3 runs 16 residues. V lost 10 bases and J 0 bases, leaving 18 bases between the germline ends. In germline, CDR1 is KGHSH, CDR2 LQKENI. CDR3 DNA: TGTGCCACCTCGAGGGGCCGAGTTGCAACTAATGAAAAACTGTTTTTT. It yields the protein CATSRGRVATNEKLFF. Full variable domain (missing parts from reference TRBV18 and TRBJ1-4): NAGVMQNPRHLVRRRGQEARLRCSPMKGHSHVYWYRQLPEEGLKFMVYLQKENIIDESGMPKERFSAEFPKEGPSILRIQQVVRGDSAAYFCATSRGRVATNEKLFFGSGTQLSVL.